What follows are 24 T cell receptor beta chains derived from one specimen sequenced in a study of early T cells in non-severe SARS-CoV-2 infection. Using its own MiXCR run on the 5' RACE reads, TCRdb lists one record per CDR3 protein. The sample lists about 66,000 distinct CDR3 sequences, 13% seen once, with roughly 8.3% in the top ten. Sequences were obtained from whole blood. These receptor sequences come from an adult who was a healthcare worker with PCR-confirmed SARS-CoV-2 infection or an uninfected control (not recorded which).

This clonotype was counted a few times. The chain uses TRBV29-1 and TRBJ2-3, with a weak D call TRBD1 (6 bases). The CDR3 is 15 amino acids. V dropped 6 bases and J dropped 1 base, with 17 bases sitting between them. Per germline, CDR1 SQVTM and CDR2 ANQGSEA. The CDR3 sequence is CSVGPQGLGTDTQYF. CDR3 coding DNA: TGCAGCGTGGGACCGCAGGGGTTAGGCACAGATACGCAGTATTTT.

At least ten counts were recorded for this clonotype. This rearrangement joins TRBV29-1 to TRBJ1-1; TRBD1 matches at 7 bases. V shed 7 bases, J shed 7 bases, and the junction held 9 bases outside the gene matches. CDR1 is SQVTM, CDR2 ANQGSEA, per germline. CDR3 length: 12 amino acids. The CDR3 DNA reads as TGCAGCGCCCTGACAGGGAATGGTGAAGCTTTCTTT. Translation: CSALTGNGEAFF.

The chain joins TRBV7-2 to TRBJ2-2, with 12 bases that match TRBD2. Germline values: CDR1 SGHTA, CDR2 FQGNSA. The trim removed 5 bases at V and 4 bases at J, leaving 5 bases unmatched. The CDR3 loop spans 16 amino acids. The chain's CDR3 is CASSQTSGSVTGELFF. In DNA, the CDR3 is TGTGCCAGCAGCCAGACTAGCGGGAGTGTCACCGGGGAGCTGTTTTTT.

The chain joins TRBV14 to TRBJ2-3; TRBD2 agrees at 7 bases. The CDR3 spans 15 residues. Looked up from germline, CDR1 is SGHDN and CDR2 is FVKESK. The V segment lost 1 base and the J segment 3 bases; nucleotides outside the gene matches: 4. The CDR3 nucleotides are TGTGCCAGCAGCCAAGTGGGCGGGAGTACAGATACGCAGTATTTT. Translating it yields CASSQVGGSTDTQYF.

This clonotype has only a few counts. V and J are TRBV28 and TRBJ2-1; no reliable D call. CDR1 and CDR2 from the germline V gene are MDHEN and SYDVKM. The CDR3 loop spans 14 amino acids. V was pared by 4 bases and J by 4 bases, with 11 bases between. This CDR3 is CASSSTDQYNEQFF. CDR3 in DNA: TGTGCCAGCAGTTCAACAGATCAATACAATGAGCAGTTCTTC. Full variable domain (outside the CDR3, taken from reference TRBV28 and TRBJ2-1): DVKVTQSSRYLVKRTGEKVFLECVQDMDHENMFWYRQDPGLGLRLIYFSYDVKMKEKGDIPEGYSVSREKKERFSLILESASTNQTSMYLCASSSTDQYNEQFFGPGTRLTVL.

The chain employs TRBV28 and TRBJ2-3; TRBD2 is a possible D gene (6 bases). Between the trimmed V and J ends, which lost 7 bases and 1 base, there was a span of 21 bases. Germline V gives CDR1 MDHEN, CDR2 SYDVKM. The CDR3 has 17 amino acids. CDR3 bases: TGTGCCAGCACCAAAGCATGGCTAGCGACCCGCACAGATACGCAGTATTTT. Amino acid sequence: CASTKAWLATRTDTQYF.

The chain links TRBV6-5 to TRBJ2-3, with TRBD2 as a possible D gene (5 bases). V was trimmed by 1 base and J by 2 bases, leaving 19 bases between them. CDR1 and CDR2 (germline): MNHEY, SVGAGI. CDR3 length: 18 amino acids. The CDR3 region has the DNA TGTGCCAGCAGTTACTGCACTAGGAGGTGGGAATTCACAGATACGCAGTATTTT. It yields the protein CASSYCTRRWEFTDTQYF.

This clonotype was recorded a few times. This chain joins TRBV29-1 and TRBJ2-2; a possible D gene is TRBD2 (6 bases). In germline, CDR1 is SQVTM, CDR2 ANQGSEA. The CDR3 is made up of 14 amino acids. V was clipped by 5 bases and J by 7 bases, with 17 bases between them. CDR3: CSVRAGTPGGELFF. The CDR3 nucleotides are TGCAGCGTTAGGGCGGGAACCCCAGGCGGGGAGCTGTTTTTT.

This clonotype was recorded at least ten times. This sequence joins TRBV5-6 and TRBJ1-2; 8 nucleotides agree with TRBD1. The CDR3 is made up of 13 amino acids. Germline CDR1 reads SGHDT; CDR2 reads YYEEEE. After removal of 0 bases from V and 7 bases from J, the junction contained 2 bases not matched to a gene. The CDR3 DNA follows: TGTGCCAGCAGCTTGGCAGGGGGCGGTGGCTACACCTTC. This sequence encodes CASSLAGGGGYTF.

The chain uses TRBV5-1 and TRBJ2-1; unclear D gene. CDR1 is SGHRS, CDR2 YFSETQ, per germline. The V and J ends lost 0 bases and 8 bases respectively, with 15 bases between them. The CDR3 covers 15 residues. DNA for the CDR3: TGCGCCAGCAGCTTGGGTGCGAGTCCTTCTCATGAGCAGTTCTTC. Translation: CASSLGASPSHEQFF.

This clonotype came up a few times. J is TRBJ1-5 and V is TRBV12-3 or TRBV12-4; 7 bases line up with TRBD1. The CDR3 extends over 15 amino acids. V shed 2 bases, J shed 3 bases, and the junction held 4 bases outside the gene matches. In DNA form, the CDR3 reads TGTGCCAGCAGTTTATCGGGACAGCTCAATCAGCCCCAGCATTTT. Its translation: CASSLSGQLNQPQHF.

This clonotype was found a few times. The J gene is TRBJ1-4, the V gene TRBV28; D call uncertain. The CDR3 covers 12 residues. In germline, CDR1 is MDHEN, CDR2 SYDVKM. V lost 3 bases and J lost 8, with 7 bases in between. The CDR3 reads CASSFSYEKLFF. The CDR3 nucleotides are TGTGCCAGCAGTTTCTCCTACGAAAAACTGTTTTTT. Full variable domain (missing parts from reference TRBV28 and TRBJ1-4): DVKVTQSSRYLVKRTGEKVFLECVQDMDHENMFWYRQDPGLGLRLIYFSYDVKMKEKGDIPEGYSVSREKKERFSLILESASTNQTSMYLCASSFSYEKLFFGSGTQLSVL.

The rearrangement uses TRBV6-1 and TRBJ2-7; 7 positions agree with TRBD1. Germline CDR1 is MNHNS and CDR2 is SASEGT. The CDR3 runs 15 residues. With 7 bases clipped from V and 1 base from J, the junction kept 10 bases outside the gene matches. This CDR3 reads CASNPGQIGSYEQYF. In DNA, the CDR3 is TGTGCCAGCAATCCGGGACAGATTGGGTCCTACGAGCAGTACTTC.

This chain joins TRBV7-9 and TRBJ1-1, with 9 bases identical to TRBD1. V lost 4 bases to trimming and J lost 8 bases; unmatched junction nucleotides: 8. CDR3 length equals 14 residues. Germline CDR1 and CDR2: SEHNR and FQNEAQ (reference sequence). The CDR3 coding sequence is TGTGCCAGCAGCTCCCGGGACAGGGTATGGGAAGCTTTCTTT. Protein sequence: CASSSRDRVWEAFF. The variable domain in full, with the rest retrieved from reference TRBV7-9 and TRBJ1-1, is DTGVSQNPRHKITKRGQNVTFRCDPISEHNRLYWYRQTLGQGPEFLTYFQNEAQLEKSRLLSDRFSAERPKGSFSTLEIQRTEQGDSAMYLCASSSRDRVWEAFFGQGTRLTVV.

The chain carries TRBV6-6 and TRBJ2-7, with D uncertain. This CDR3 region has 15 residues. The V gene's germline CDR1 is MNHNY and CDR2 SVGAGI (reference sequence). The V and J ends lost 6 bases and 3 bases respectively, with 18 bases between them. CDR3 nucleotides: TGTGCCAGCAGGGGGATAGGGCTAGAGGTCTACGAGCAGTACTTC. This gives the protein CASRGIGLEVYEQYF.

Many counts were recorded for this clonotype. The J gene is TRBJ2-5, the V gene TRBV3-1; D call uncertain. This CDR3 region has 12 residues. Germline assignment: CDR1 LGHDT and CDR2 YNNKEL (reference sequence). V was pared by 1 base and J by 8 bases, with 8 bases between. CDR3 coding DNA: TGTGCCAGCAGCCAAGGGAGACTTACCCAGTACTTC. This translates into CASSQGRLTQYF.

This clonotype was seen only a few times. The V and J genes are TRBV18 and TRBJ1-2; TRBD1 is a possible D gene (5 bases). This CDR3 has 17 amino acids. CDR1 and CDR2 (germline): KGHSH, LQKENI. The V and J ends lost 4 bases and 4 bases respectively, with 22 bases between them. In nucleotides, the CDR3 is TGTGCCAGCTCACTTTCTCCCCCTCAGGGTGGAAGCTATGGCTACACCTTC. Its translation is CASSLSPPQGGSYGYTF.

This clonotype has a handful of counts. This chain uses TRBV11-2 with TRBJ2-3; weak D call: TRBD2 (6 bases). The CDR3 runs 16 residues. Germline loops: CDR1 SGHAT, CDR2 FQNNGV. Trimming removed 0 bases at V and 5 bases at J, with 15 bases between. The CDR3 here is CASSLDEIGRRDTQYF. The DNA of the CDR3 is TGTGCCAGCAGCTTAGATGAAATAGGGAGGCGAGATACGCAGTATTTT.

This clonotype was observed at least ten times. The chain has TRBV10-3 and TRBJ1-2; tentatively, D is TRBD1 (5 bases). The CDR3 length is 12 residues. The V gene lost 10 bases and the J gene lost 8 bases, with 17 bases spanning the gap. Germline V gene data show CDR1 as ENHRY and CDR2 as SYGVKD. The CDR3 DNA is TGTGCCAGCACGCGGGGGGGAGAAGGCTACACCTTC. It encodes CASTRGGEGYTF.

This clonotype has at least ten counts. The chain joins TRBV7-2 to TRBJ2-1; 7 bases fit TRBD1. CDR1 is SGHTA and CDR2 is FQGNSA in the germline V gene. V lost 1 base and J lost 9; bases outside the gene matches: 9. The CDR3 runs to 15 residues. The CDR3 loop reads CASSLEGANGGEQFF. The CDR3 region has the DNA TGTGCCAGCAGCTTAGAGGGGGCCAACGGAGGTGAGCAGTTCTTC.

In its sample, this clonotype was seen many times. This chain connects TRBV11-2 to TRBJ2-2, with D uncertain. Germline values: CDR1 SGHAT, CDR2 FQNNGV. The CDR3 consists of 13 residues. V lost 4 bases and J 2 bases, leaving 5 bases between the germline ends. The CDR3: CASSSDNTGELFF. CDR3 coding DNA: TGTGCCAGCAGCTCCGATAACACCGGGGAGCTGTTTTTT. The whole variable domain, filled in from reference TRBV11-2 and TRBJ2-2, reads EAGVAQSPRYKIIEKRQSVAFWCNPISGHATLYWYQQILGQGPKLLIQFQNNGVVDDSQLPKDRFSAERLKGVDSTLKIQPAKLEDSAVYLCASSSDNTGELFFGEGSRLTVL.

This clonotype was observed a handful of times. The chain combines TRBV20-1 with TRBJ2-7, with D perhaps matching TRBD1 (6 bases). The CDR3 runs 14 residues. The germline V gene encodes CDR1 DFQATT and CDR2 SNEGSKA (reference sequence). The germline V and J ends were trimmed by 6 bases and 3 bases, with 18 bases remaining between them. The CDR3 here is CSATDSATIYEQYF. The CDR3, as DNA: TGCAGTGCCACGGACAGTGCCACAATCTACGAGCAGTACTTC.

There are a few counts of this clonotype. The V gene is TRBV5-1, the J gene TRBJ1-4; D is possibly TRBD1 (5 bases). This CDR3 is 14 amino acids long. Per the germline V gene, CDR1 is SGHRS and CDR2 is YFSETQ. V was cut by 3 bases and J by 6 bases, with 12 bases left in between. CDR3: CASSSTVGDEKLFF. Written as DNA, the CDR3 is TGCGCCAGCAGCTCCACAGTGGGGGATGAAAAACTGTTTTTT.

In its sample, this clonotype was seen a few times. This chain joins TRBV12-3 or TRBV12-4 and TRBJ1-5; perhaps TRBD1 as D (5 bases). The CDR3 totals 13 residues. V was cut by 8 bases and J by 0 bases, with 8 bases left in between. CDR3 DNA sequence: TGTGCCAGCCTGAGGGGTAGCAATCAGCCCCAGCATTTT. It is translated as CASLRGSNQPQHF.